Sequencing of this T cell receptor (beta chain) was carried out in a study of shared clonotypes between healthy human individuals. On this clone itself: Its antigen is as yet unknown.

V dropped 9 bases and J dropped 2; count of bases not matched to a gene: 13. The CDR3 is 18 amino acids. In germline, CDR1 is SEHNR, CDR2 FQNEAQ (reference sequence). Libraries were prepared by immunoSEQ multiplex PCR; TCRdb keeps only in-frame clonotypes and omits some of them. The table records about 480,000 clones, 60% to 80% of them present only once. Study-level points and caveats: It was expected that sequencing depth would affect clonotype sharing among donors.

This sequence joins TRBV7-9 and TRBJ2-3; 14 bases line up with TRBD2. The sequencing input was PBMCs. The receptor comes from a woman between 40 and 55 years old in good health. Some clones in this sample may be carry-over from other donors' samples. The CDR3 coding sequence is TGTGCCAGTCAGAGAGCGAAGACTAGCGGGAGGGTCACAGATACGCAGTATTTT. This codes for CASQRAKTSGRVTDTQYF.